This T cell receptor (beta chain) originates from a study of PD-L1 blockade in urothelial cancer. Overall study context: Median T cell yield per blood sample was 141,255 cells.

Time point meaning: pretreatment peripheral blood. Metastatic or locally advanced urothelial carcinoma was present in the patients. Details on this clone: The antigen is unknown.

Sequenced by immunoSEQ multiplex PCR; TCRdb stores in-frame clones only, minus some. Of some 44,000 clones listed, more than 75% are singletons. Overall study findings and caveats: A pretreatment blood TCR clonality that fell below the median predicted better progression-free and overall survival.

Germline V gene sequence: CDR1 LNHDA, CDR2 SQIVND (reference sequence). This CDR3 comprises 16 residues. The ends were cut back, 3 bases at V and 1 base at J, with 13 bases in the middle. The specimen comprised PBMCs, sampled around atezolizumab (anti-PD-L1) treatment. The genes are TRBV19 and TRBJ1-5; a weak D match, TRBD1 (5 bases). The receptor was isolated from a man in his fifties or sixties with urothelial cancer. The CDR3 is CASSMGTGFSNQPQHF. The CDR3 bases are TGTGCCAGTAGTATGGGAACAGGTTTCAGCAATCAGCCCCAGCATTTT.